This entry features one T cell receptor beta chain sequence. These data originate in a study of blood T cell dynamics during melanoma immunotherapy. Study context: Standard first-line treatment here was pembrolizumab or nivolumab plus ipilimumab in metastatic melanoma.

The CDR3 is made up of 14 amino acids. Trimming removed 2 bases from V and 0 bases from J, with 7 bases in between. Germline CDR1 reads SGHRS; CDR2 reads YFSETQ. Time point described: pre-treatment baseline. The assay was immunoSEQ multiplex PCR, and TCRdb's table has in-frame clones only and misses some. The sample has some 10,000 clones; approximately 83% are singletons. The TCR was taken from a human donor with melanoma. The chain couples TRBV5-1 to TRBJ2-3; tentatively, D is TRBD1 or TRBD2 (5 bases each). Specimen: blood, collected from a patient treated with checkpoint blockade. In nucleotides, the CDR3 is TGCGCCAGCAGCTTAGGGGACAGCACAGATACGCAGTATTTT. Its translation is CASSLGDSTDTQYF. The variable domain in full, with the rest retrieved from reference TRBV5-1 and TRBJ2-3, is KAGVTQTPRYLIKTRGQQVTLSCSPISGHRSVSWYQQTPGQGLQFLFEYFSETQRNKGNFPGRFSGRQFSNSRSEMNVSTLELGDSALYLCASSLGDSTDTQYFGPGTRLTVL.